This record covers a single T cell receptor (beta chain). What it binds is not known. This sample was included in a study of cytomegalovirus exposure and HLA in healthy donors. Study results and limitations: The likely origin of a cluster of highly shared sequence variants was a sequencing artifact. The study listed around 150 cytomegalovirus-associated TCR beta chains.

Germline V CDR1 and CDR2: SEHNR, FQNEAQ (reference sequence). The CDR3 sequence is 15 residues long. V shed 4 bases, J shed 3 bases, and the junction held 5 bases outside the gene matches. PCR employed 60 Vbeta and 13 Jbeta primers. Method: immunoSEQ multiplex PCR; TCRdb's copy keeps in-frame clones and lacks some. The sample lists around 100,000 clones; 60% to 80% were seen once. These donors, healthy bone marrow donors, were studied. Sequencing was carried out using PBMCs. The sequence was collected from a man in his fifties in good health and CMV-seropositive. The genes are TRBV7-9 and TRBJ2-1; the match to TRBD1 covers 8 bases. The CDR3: CASSSRQGNYNEQFF. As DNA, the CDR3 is TGTGCCAGCAGCTCCCGACAGGGGAACTACAATGAGCAGTTCTTC.